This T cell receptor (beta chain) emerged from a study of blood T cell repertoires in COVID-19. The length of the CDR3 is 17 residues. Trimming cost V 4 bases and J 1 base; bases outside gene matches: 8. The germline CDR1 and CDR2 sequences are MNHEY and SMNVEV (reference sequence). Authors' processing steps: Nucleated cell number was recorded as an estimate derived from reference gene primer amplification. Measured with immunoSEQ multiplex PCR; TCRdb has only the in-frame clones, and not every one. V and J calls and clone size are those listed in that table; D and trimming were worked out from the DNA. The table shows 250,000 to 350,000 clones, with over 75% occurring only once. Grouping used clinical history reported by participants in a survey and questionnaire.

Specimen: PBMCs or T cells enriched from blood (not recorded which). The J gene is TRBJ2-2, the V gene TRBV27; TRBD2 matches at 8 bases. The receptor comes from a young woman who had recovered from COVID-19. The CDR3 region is CASSSSGGAGNTGELFF. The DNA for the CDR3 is TGTGCCAGCAGTTCATCGGGGGGGGCGGGGAACACCGGGGAGCTGTTTTTT.